This is a list of T cell receptor beta chains from one sample in a study of CD8 T cells in ankylosing spondylitis. In TCRdb, the 5' RACE reads were re-called with MiXCR into one record per CDR3 protein. The data hold about 90,000 distinct CDR3 sequences, with roughly 9% observed a single time. Material for sequencing was blood, either unsorted or a sorted T cell fraction (not recorded which). Source of these receptors: a male donor with ankylosing spondylitis. Both conserved end residues are trimmed from each CDR3.

TRBJ2-3	TRBV13	ASSWAGGAVRAQY
TRBJ2-1	TRBV27	ASSPGQGTDNEQF
TRBJ2-7	TRBV4-2	ASSQEGGDVPYEQY
TRBJ1-5	TRBV5-6	ASSLRGQGSNQPQH
TRBJ2-7	TRBV7-9	ASSWTSSYEQY
TRBJ2-1	TRBV12-3/TRBV12-4	ASSLGTGVF
TRBJ2-1	TRBV6-5	ASSYSGPGLAGVEQF
TRBJ1-1	TRBV5-1	ASSGVVGSGRPNTEAF
TRBJ2-3	TRBV13	ASSVRTDTQY
TRBJ2-1	TRBV10-3	AISIGGRTRRF
TRBJ1-5	TRBV7-2	ASSPDSNQPQH
TRBJ2-1	TRBV3-1	ASSQPTSFYNEQF
TRBJ2-1	TRBV10-2	ASSEGRVNEQF
TRBJ2-6	TRBV6-5	ASSLGQLSGANVLT
TRBJ1-2	TRBV7-9	ASSLGTQGYT
TRBJ1-1	TRBV12-3/TRBV12-4	ASSFGWGAF
TRBJ2-3	TRBV4-1	ASSQAVSAGDTQY
TRBJ1-2	TRBV3-1	ASSSRGTGYGYT
TRBJ2-1	TRBV27	ATQGQGGNEQF
TRBJ2-2	TRBV18	ASSPNPGTGELF
TRBJ2-2	TRBV6-5	ASSYGLAGGTGELF
TRBJ2-3	TRBV6-2/TRBV6-3	ASSTGTSGGDTQY
TRBJ1-2	TRBV29-1	SVVDVGYT
TRBJ2-7	TRBV5-1	ASRAGVGEQY
TRBJ2-3	TRBV29-1	SVEGQGAPSTDTQY
TRBJ2-5	TRBV12-3/TRBV12-4	ASTMGVRETQY
TRBJ2-5	TRBV3-1	ASSQETQY
TRBJ2-3	TRBV3-1	ASSQGGGTDTQY
TRBJ1-6	TRBV10-3	AISDLRPNSPLH
TRBJ1-5	TRBV27	ASSPRGGSNQPQH
TRBJ2-1	TRBV9	ASSPSLSYNEQF
TRBJ1-3	TRBV27	ASSLRGYGGNTIY
TRBJ2-7	TRBV27	ASQTIVTSRGRAYEQY
TRBJ2-1	TRBV29-1	SVEGILHYNEQF
TRBJ2-1	TRBV10-1	ASSLELAGDNEQF
TRBJ2-1	TRBV27	ASSFGVAVYNEQF
TRBJ2-3	TRBV5-1	ASSLRRSFTDTQY
TRBJ2-3	TRBV20-1	SPLRKRETDTQY
TRBJ2-3	TRBV10-2	ASSLSGRTDTQY
TRBJ2-1	TRBV5-1	ASSLLSQGVSLYNEQF
TRBJ2-1	TRBV13	ASSLWREGSYNEQF
TRBJ2-5	TRBV13	ASSLNLAPQETQY
TRBJ2-5	TRBV10-3	ARGGGDQETQY
TRBJ1-2	TRBV7-9	ASSLGGYGYT
TRBJ2-2	TRBV24-1	ATTSNTGELF
TRBJ2-1	TRBV5-6	ASRDRVKLNEQF